This TCR beta chain was captured in a study of long-term antiretroviral therapy in people with HIV. Notes on this clone: No antigen is known for it.

It was version v3.0 of the immunoSEQ assay that was run at survey level. Some clones are missing from TCRdb's copy, which holds only in-frame ones; the method was immunoSEQ multiplex PCR. The sample has tens of thousands of clones; roughly 88% are singletons. Study results and limitations: Clones expanded before ART dominated the repertoire at all time points.

CDR3 length: 14 amino acids. The V and J ends lost 5 bases and 3 bases respectively, with 13 bases between them. CDR1 and CDR2 from the germline V gene are SGHVS and FQNEAQ. Cryopreserved PBMC, at 1-10 million per sample, were present before DNA extraction. The V gene is TRBV7-8, the J gene TRBJ1-1; no firm D call. Here the sequenced sample was unsorted PBMCs, taken 0.8 years before starting antiretroviral therapy. This sequence was found in a man aged 18 to 35 with HIV. CDR3 amino acids: CASSPGVADTEAFF. The DNA of the CDR3 is TGTGCCAGCAGCCCCGGAGTGGCTGACACTGAAGCTTTCTTT.